The present T cell receptor beta chain was sequenced within a study of cytomegalovirus exposure and HLA in healthy donors. Overall study findings and caveats: Earlier analysis found most TCR beta V segments productive about 87% or about 30% of the time. In a later analysis, a missense DCLRE1C variant was linked to TCR beta V- and J-gene trimming. The listing of 150 or so TCR beta chains classed them as cytomegalovirus-associated. Available immune exposure information was restricted to CMV serostatus only.

Vbeta (60) and Jbeta (13) primers were used in the PCR. Sequencing used immunoSEQ multiplex PCR; TCRdb keeps in-frame clones, though not all of them. The sample consists of under 150,000 clones, approximately 80% of them appearing once. This clone was seen a single time. Its specificity is unknown. The CDR3 consists of 14 residues. The V end lost 6 bases, the J end lost 4 bases, and 15 bases lay between the germline ends. CDR1 LNHDA and CDR2 SQIVND come from the germline V gene (reference sequence). The source material was PBMCs. The sequence derives from a human donor in good health. The chain links TRBV19 to TRBJ2-5, with D hard to call. CDR3 in amino acids: CASSLRGDRETQYF. The CDR3, as DNA: TGTGCCAGTAGCCTCCGTGGAGATCGAGAGACCCAGTACTTC.